The 2 T cell receptor beta chains below were found in one sample sequenced in a study of CD8 T cells in ankylosing spondylitis. TCRdb re-derived calls from the 5' RACE reads in MiXCR, one entry per CDR3 protein. The table includes approximately 250,000 distinct CDR3 sequences, more than 20% detected once. The sequenced sample was blood, either unsorted or a sorted T cell fraction (not recorded which). These receptors were collected from a male donor with ankylosing spondylitis or in good health (not recorded which).

Details on this clonotype: With a much larger clone just one base away, this may be a read error. CDR3 sequence: CASLYQGANAEAFF. The CDR3 DNA reads as TGTGCCAGCCTTTATCAGGGGGCGAATGCTGAAGCTTTCTTT. The chain uses TRBV2 and TRBJ1-1, with 8 bases identical to TRBD1. This CDR3 is built from 14 residues. After removal of 8 bases from V and 6 bases from J, the junction contained 11 bases not matched to a gene. From germline, CDR1 is SNHLY and CDR2 FYNNEI.

This clonotype was picked up many times. The chain is built from TRBV7-9 and TRBJ2-5; a weak D match, TRBD1 (5 bases). V was pared by 7 bases and J by 2 bases, with 8 bases between. The V gene's germline CDR1 is SEHNR and CDR2 FQNEAQ (reference sequence). This CDR3 has 12 amino acids. The CDR3 bases are TGTGCCAGCACAAGACAGCAAGAGACCCAGTACTTC. This sequence encodes CASTRQQETQYF.